Below are 17 T cell receptor beta chains sequenced from a single sample in a study of OX40 agonist ivuxolimab in advanced cancers. The protocol used for the library was the immunoSEQ multiplex PCR assay. Entries here come from immuneACCESS through TCRdb and include only in-frame sequences with V and J called. Some clones fail to appear in such tables; in the studies checked, an unresolved V gene covers under half of the shortfall, and the cause of the remainder is unknown. The sample table contains nearly 25,000 clones; only one count was recorded for around 80% of them. Of the sample, more than 1.2% is held by the ten largest clones. The sample in question was CD4+ or CD8+ T cells sorted from blood, obtained in a trial of the OX40 agonist ivuxolimab. These receptors were obtained from an adult with an advanced solid tumor such as melanoma, head and neck, liver or kidney cancer.

A word on this clone: Relative to the germline gene, one junction end is altered; a read error may explain this. This chain joins TRBV19 and TRBJ1-5; TRBD1 might be the D (5 bases). Germline loops: CDR1 LNHDA, CDR2 SQIVND (reference sequence). The CDR3 has 15 residues. CDR3 bases: TGTGCCAGTAGTATGGGGGGACGGAACAATCGGCCCCAGCATTTT. This encodes CASSMGGRNNRPQHF.

The gene calls are TRBV4-3 and TRBJ1-2, with TRBD1 identical over 8 bases. From germline, CDR1 is LGHNA and CDR2 YSLEER. The V and J ends lost 2 bases and 3 bases, in that order; junction bases with no gene match: 5. The CDR3 is made up of 15 amino acids. DNA of the CDR3: TGCGCCAGCAGCCAATACACAGGGGGTGACTATGGCTACACCTTC. Amino acid sequence: CASSQYTGGDYGYTF.

This clone was detected only a few times. The chain combines TRBV18 with TRBJ1-2; 9 nucleotides agree with TRBD1. Germline lookup yields CDR1 KGHSH and CDR2 LQKENI. The CDR3 sequence is 15 residues long. Germline trimming cut 5 bases from V and 7 bases from J; bases unmatched to any gene: 11. Written as DNA, the CDR3 is TGTGCCAGCTCAAGTGGCGGACAGGGGCTGCTTGGCTACACCTTC. It encodes CASSSGGQGLLGYTF. Based on the CDR3 plus reference TRBV18 and TRBJ1-2, the full variable domain is NAGVMQNPRHLVRRRGQEARLRCSPMKGHSHVYWYRQLPEEGLKFMVYLQKENIIDESGMPKERFSAEFPKEGPSILRIQQVVRGDSAAYFCASSSGGQGLLGYTFGSGTRLTVV.

This chain links TRBV4-1 with TRBJ1-5; D not certain. The CDR3 is 16 amino acids. Germline CDR1 and CDR2: MGHRA and YSYEKL. V lost 4 bases and J 2 bases, leaving 15 bases between the germline ends. The CDR3 is CASSLTSLRGNQPQHF. CDR3 DNA: TGCGCCAGCAGCCTGACAAGCCTAAGAGGCAATCAGCCCCAGCATTTT.

CDR3 protein: CASSVTTGGYEKLFF. CDR3 DNA: TGTGCCAGCAGTGTAACCACAGGGGGCTATGAAAAACTGTTTTTT. The rearrangement links TRBV6-1 to TRBJ1-4; 9 bases align to TRBD1. The CDR3 covers 15 residues. V was pared by 4 bases and J by 6 bases, with 6 bases of the junction left unmatched. The germline CDR1 and CDR2 sequences are MNHNS and SASEGT.

The V gene is TRBV10-3, the J gene TRBJ1-1; tentative D call: TRBD1 (5 bases). In germline, CDR1 is ENHRY, CDR2 SYGVKD. Trimming pared 5 bases from V and 4 bases from J, leaving 20 bases between. The CDR3 covers 16 residues. CDR3 sequence reads: CAISQISGFLGTEAFF. The CDR3 DNA sequence: TGTGCCATCAGTCAGATATCAGGGTTCTTAGGCACTGAAGCTTTCTTT.

The chain employs TRBV11-3 and TRBJ2-7; TRBD2 matches 7 bases. The CDR3 is made up of 15 amino acids. Germline lookup yields CDR1 SGHNT and CDR2 YENEEA. J lost 3 bases, V lost 2 bases, and 7 bases had no gene match. The CDR3 DNA reads TGTGCCAGCAGCTTACTGGGCGGGGGTTTCTACGAGCAGTACTTC. It is translated as CASSLLGGGFYEQYF.

The chain is built from TRBV5-1 and TRBJ2-1; D remains ambiguous. CDR3 size: 14 residues. V was clipped by 2 bases and J by 10 bases, with 16 bases between them. Germline-derived CDR1 and CDR2 are SGHRS and YFSETQ. The CDR3 nucleotides are TGCGCCAGCAGCTTCCGGCAGCTAAGGGAAGAGCAGTTCTTC. Translating gives CASSFRQLREEQFF.

The chain recombines TRBV7-2 with TRBJ1-3; 12 nucleotides align to TRBD1. This CDR3 is 17 amino acids long. Germline V gene data show CDR1 as SGHTA and CDR2 as FQGNSA. V trimming: 4 bases; J trimming: 8 bases; junction bases outside the gene matches: 12. The CDR3 here is CASSSTGTGGAVDTIYF. Written as DNA, the CDR3 is TGTGCCAGCAGCTCAACCGGGACAGGGGGCGCAGTGGACACCATATATTTT.

The rearrangement uses TRBV19 and TRBJ1-2; D not certain. The CDR3 runs to 13 residues. The germline gives CDR1 LNHDA, CDR2 SQIVND (reference sequence). Trimming stripped 2 bases from V and 4 bases from J, with 8 bases between. Here the CDR3 DNA reads TGTGCCAGTAGTATAAAGGAAAGCTATGGCTACACCTTC. It translates to CASSIKESYGYTF. The full variable domain, completed using reference TRBV19 and TRBJ1-2, is DGGITQSPKYLFRKEGQNVTLSCEQNLNHDAMYWYRQDPGQGLRLIYYSQIVNDFQKGDIAEGYSVSREKKESFPLTVTSAQKNPTAFYLCASSIKESYGYTFGSGTRLTVV.

This chain uses TRBV18 with TRBJ2-1, with 7 bases aligning to TRBD2. The V gene end was trimmed by 10 bases and the J gene end by 1 base; junction bases not matched to a gene: 7. In germline, CDR1 is KGHSH, CDR2 LQKENI. The CDR3 has 14 residues. For the CDR3, the DNA is TGTGCCACCGAAACTAGCGCGTCCTACAATGAGCAGTTCTTC. It codes for CATETSASYNEQFF.

V is TRBV15 and J is TRBJ1-2, with a weak D call TRBD1 (6 bases). Germline V gives CDR1 LNHNV, CDR2 YYDKDF (reference sequence). V lost 2 bases and J 8 bases, leaving 12 bases between the germline ends. The CDR3 totals 13 residues. The CDR3 coding sequence is TGTGCCACCAGCAGATCACAGGGTAAAGGCTACACCTTC. Its protein is CATSRSQGKGYTF.

V usage is TRBV19 and J usage is TRBJ2-7, with D possibly being TRBD1 or TRBD2 (5 bases each). V was clipped by 7 bases and J by 3 bases, with 16 bases between them. Germline CDR1 is LNHDA and CDR2 is SQIVND (reference sequence). The CDR3 is made up of 14 amino acids. CDR3 coding DNA: TGTGCCAGTAAGGCGAGGGGTCGGGACTACGAGCAGTACTTC. Its translation: CASKARGRDYEQYF.

In DNA, the CDR3 is TGTGCCAGCAGCTGGACGACAGCAAGCAATCAGCCCCAGCATTTT. It is translated as CASSWTTASNQPQHF. This chain links TRBV2 with TRBJ1-5, with D perhaps matching TRBD1 (5 bases). V was pared by 6 bases and J by 1 base, with 13 bases between. Germline V CDR1 and CDR2: SNHLY, FYNNEI. The CDR3 runs to 15 residues. The full variable domain, in which reference TRBV2 and TRBJ1-5 provide the parts outside the CDR3, is EPEVTQTPSHQVTQMGQEVILRCVPISNHLYFYWYRQILGQKVEFLVSFYNNEISEKSEIFDDQFSVERPDGSNFTLKIRSTKLEDSAMYFCASSWTTASNQPQHFGDGTRLSIL.

The count of this clone is one. This chain uses TRBV19 with TRBJ2-3; TRBD2 aligns across 10 bases. The CDR3 has 16 residues. V was clipped by 1 base and J by 8 bases; unmatched bases: 9. CDR1 and CDR2 (germline): LNHDA, SQIVND (reference sequence). The CDR3 region has the DNA TGTGCCAGTAGTATAGGGCTAGCGGGAGACTCCTCTACGCAGTATTTT. Its protein product is CASSIGLAGDSSTQYF.

This clone was seen more than once but under ten times. The chain carries TRBV7-3 and TRBJ1-1; no firm D call. This CDR3 region has 13 residues. Germline assignment: CDR1 SGHTA and CDR2 FQGTGA. Trimming left V 5 bases short and J 0 bases short, with 7 bases between. The CDR3 DNA sequence: TGTGCCAGCAGCCCCCAGATGAACACTGAAGCTTTCTTT. Its translation is CASSPQMNTEAFF.

The chain uses TRBV11-2 and TRBJ2-7; a possible D gene is TRBD1 (5 bases). The CDR3 is 13 amino acids. The V gene's germline CDR1 is SGHAT and CDR2 FQNNGV. The V and J ends lost 3 bases and 3 bases respectively, with 9 bases between them. The CDR3 sequence is CASSLTVYYEQYF. CDR3 in DNA: TGTGCCAGCAGCTTGACAGTATACTACGAGCAGTACTTC.